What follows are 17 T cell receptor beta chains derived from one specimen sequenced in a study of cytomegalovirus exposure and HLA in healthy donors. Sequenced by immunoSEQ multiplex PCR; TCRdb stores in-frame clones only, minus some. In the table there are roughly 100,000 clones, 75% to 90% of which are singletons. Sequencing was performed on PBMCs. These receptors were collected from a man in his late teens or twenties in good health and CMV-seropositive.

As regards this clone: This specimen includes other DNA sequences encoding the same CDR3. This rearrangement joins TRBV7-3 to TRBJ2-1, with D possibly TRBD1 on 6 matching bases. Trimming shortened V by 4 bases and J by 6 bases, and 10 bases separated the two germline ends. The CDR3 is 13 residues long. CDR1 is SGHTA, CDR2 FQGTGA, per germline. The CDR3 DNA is TGTGCCAGCAGCTCGAGCAGGGGCAATGAGCAGTTCTTC. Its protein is CASSSSRGNEQFF.

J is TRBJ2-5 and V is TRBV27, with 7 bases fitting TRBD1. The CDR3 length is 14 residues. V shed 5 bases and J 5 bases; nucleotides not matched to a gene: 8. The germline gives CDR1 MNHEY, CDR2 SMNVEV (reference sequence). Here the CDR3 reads CASSRQGLEETQYF. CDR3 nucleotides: TGTGCCAGCAGTCGACAGGGCCTTGAGGAGACCCAGTACTTC.

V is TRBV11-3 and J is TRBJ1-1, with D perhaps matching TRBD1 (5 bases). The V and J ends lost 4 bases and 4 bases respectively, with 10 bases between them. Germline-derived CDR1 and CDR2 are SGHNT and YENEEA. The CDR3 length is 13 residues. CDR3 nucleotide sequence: TGTGCCAGCAGCTGGGGCAGTTTCACTGAAGCTTTCTTT. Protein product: CASSWGSFTEAFF.

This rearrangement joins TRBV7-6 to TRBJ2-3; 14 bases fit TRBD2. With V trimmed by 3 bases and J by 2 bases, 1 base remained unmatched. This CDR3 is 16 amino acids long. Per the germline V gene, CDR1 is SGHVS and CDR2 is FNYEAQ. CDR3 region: CASSLGLAGVTDTQYF. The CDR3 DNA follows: TGTGCCAGCAGCTTGGGACTAGCGGGAGTCACAGATACGCAGTATTTT.

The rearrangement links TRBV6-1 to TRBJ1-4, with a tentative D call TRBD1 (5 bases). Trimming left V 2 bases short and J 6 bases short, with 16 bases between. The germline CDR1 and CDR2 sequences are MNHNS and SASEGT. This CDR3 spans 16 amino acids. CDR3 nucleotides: TGTGCCAGCAGTGAAATACTGGGCGGGGGGGATGAAAAACTGTTTTTT. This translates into CASSEILGGGDEKLFF.

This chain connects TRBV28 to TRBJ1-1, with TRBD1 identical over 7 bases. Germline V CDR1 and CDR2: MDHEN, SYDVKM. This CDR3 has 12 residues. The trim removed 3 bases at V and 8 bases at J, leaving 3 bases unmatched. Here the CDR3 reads CASSFRGKEAFF. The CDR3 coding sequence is TGTGCCAGCAGTTTCAGGGGGAAAGAAGCTTTCTTT. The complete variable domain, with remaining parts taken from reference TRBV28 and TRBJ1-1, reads DVKVTQSSRYLVKRTGEKVFLECVQDMDHENMFWYRQDPGLGLRLIYFSYDVKMKEKGDIPEGYSVSREKKERFSLILESASTNQTSMYLCASSFRGKEAFFGQGTRLTVV.

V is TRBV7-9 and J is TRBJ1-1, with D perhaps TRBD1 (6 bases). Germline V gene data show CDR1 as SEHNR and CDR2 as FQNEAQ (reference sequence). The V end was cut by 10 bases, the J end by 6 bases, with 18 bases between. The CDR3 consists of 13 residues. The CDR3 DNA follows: TGTGCCACAACAGGGTTTGGGGTTTCTGAAGCTTTCTTT. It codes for CATTGFGVSEAFF.

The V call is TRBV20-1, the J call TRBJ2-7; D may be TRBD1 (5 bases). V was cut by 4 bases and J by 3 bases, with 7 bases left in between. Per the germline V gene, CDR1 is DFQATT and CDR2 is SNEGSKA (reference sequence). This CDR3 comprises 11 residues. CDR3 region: CSAKDSYEQYF. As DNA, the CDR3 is TGCAGTGCTAAAGACAGCTACGAGCAGTACTTC.

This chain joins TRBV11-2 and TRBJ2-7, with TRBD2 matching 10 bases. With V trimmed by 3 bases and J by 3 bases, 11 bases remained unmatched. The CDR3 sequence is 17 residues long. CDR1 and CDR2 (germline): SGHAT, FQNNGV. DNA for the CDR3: TGTGCCAGCAGCTTTGATAGCGGGAGGAGCTTCCTCTACGAGCAGTACTTC. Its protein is CASSFDSGRSFLYEQYF.

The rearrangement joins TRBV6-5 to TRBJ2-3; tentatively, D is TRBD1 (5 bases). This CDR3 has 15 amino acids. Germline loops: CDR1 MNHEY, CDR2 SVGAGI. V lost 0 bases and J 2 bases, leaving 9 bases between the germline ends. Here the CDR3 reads CASSYSGLNTDTQYF. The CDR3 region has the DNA TGTGCCAGCAGTTACTCGGGGCTGAACACAGATACGCAGTATTTT.

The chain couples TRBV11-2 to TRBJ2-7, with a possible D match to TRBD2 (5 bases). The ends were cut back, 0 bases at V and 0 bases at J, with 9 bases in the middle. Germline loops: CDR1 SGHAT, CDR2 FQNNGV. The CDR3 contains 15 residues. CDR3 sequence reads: CASSLEGGSSYEQYV. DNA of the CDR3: TGTGCCAGCAGCTTAGAGGGTGGGAGCTCCTACGAGCAGTACGTC.

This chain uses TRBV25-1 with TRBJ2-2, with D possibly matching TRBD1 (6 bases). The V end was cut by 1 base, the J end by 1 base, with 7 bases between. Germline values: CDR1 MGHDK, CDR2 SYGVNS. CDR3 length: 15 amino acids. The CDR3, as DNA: TGTGCCAGCAGTGAATTACAGGGGAACACCGGGGAGCTGTTTTTT. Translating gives CASSELQGNTGELFF.

As DNA, the CDR3 is TGTGCCAGCAGTTTATCCTCGACTGTATACGAGCAGTACGTC. As protein: CASSLSSTVYEQYV. The rearrangement links TRBV28 to TRBJ2-7, with D uncertain. The germline gives CDR1 MDHEN, CDR2 SYDVKM. This CDR3 region has 14 residues. V was cut by 1 base and J by 4 bases, with 11 bases left in between.

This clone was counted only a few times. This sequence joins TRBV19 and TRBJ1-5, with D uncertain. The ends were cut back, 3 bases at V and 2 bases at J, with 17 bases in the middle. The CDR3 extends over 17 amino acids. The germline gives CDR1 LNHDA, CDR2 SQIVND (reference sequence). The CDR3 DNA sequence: TGTGCCAGTAGTATCACCGGAGGGTATCGAGGCAATCAGCCCCAGCATTTT. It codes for CASSITGGYRGNQPQHF.

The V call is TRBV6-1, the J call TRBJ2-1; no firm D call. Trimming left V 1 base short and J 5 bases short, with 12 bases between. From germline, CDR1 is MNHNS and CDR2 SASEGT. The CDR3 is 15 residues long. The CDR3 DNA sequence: TGTGCCAGCAGTGAAGTAGCCAATACCCACAATGAGCAGTTCTTC. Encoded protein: CASSEVANTHNEQFF.

CDR3 amino acids: CASSEGVQGGETQYF. CDR3 coding DNA: TGTGCCAGCAGTGAAGGCGTTCAGGGGGGAGAGACCCAGTACTTC. The J gene is TRBJ2-5, the V gene TRBV2; tentatively, D is TRBD1 (7 bases). The CDR3 totals 15 residues. The V gene's germline CDR1 is SNHLY and CDR2 FYNNEI. Trimming stripped 1 base from V and 4 bases from J, with 13 bases between.

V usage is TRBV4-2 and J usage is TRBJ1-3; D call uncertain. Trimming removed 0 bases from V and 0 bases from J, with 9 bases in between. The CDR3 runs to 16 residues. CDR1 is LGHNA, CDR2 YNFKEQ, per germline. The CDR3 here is CASSQDLQFSGNTIYF. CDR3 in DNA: TGTGCCAGCAGCCAAGACTTACAGTTCTCTGGAAACACCATATATTTT.